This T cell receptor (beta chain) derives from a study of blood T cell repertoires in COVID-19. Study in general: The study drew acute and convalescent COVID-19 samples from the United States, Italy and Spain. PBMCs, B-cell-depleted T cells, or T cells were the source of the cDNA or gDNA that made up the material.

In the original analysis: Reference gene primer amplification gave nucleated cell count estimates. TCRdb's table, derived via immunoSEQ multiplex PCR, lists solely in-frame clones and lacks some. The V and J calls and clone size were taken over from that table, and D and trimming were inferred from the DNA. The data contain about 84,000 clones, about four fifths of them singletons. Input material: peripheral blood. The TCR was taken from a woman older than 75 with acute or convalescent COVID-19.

CDR3 DNA sequence: TGCGCCAGCAGCTTGTCAAGCGTAATGGGAGAGACCCAGTACTTC. It translates to CASSLSSVMGETQYF. The chain combines TRBV5-1 with TRBJ2-5, with D uncertain. Trimming stripped 1 base from V and 4 bases from J, with 14 bases between. CDR3 length: 15 residues. The germline CDR1 and CDR2 sequences are SGHRS and YFSETQ. The full variable domain, its missing parts supplied by reference TRBV5-1 and TRBJ2-5, is KAGVTQTPRYLIKTRGQQVTLSCSPISGHRSVSWYQQTPGQGLQFLFEYFSETQRNKGNFPGRFSGRQFSNSRSEMNVSTLELGDSALYLCASSLSSVMGETQYFGPGTRLLVL.